A few counts support the clone carrying this T cell receptor (beta chain). As yet, its antigen is unknown. The entry originates in a study of T cells in Graves' hyperthyroidism and ophthalmopathy. Germline V gene lookup returns CDR1 MNHEY and CDR2 SMNVEV (reference sequence). This CDR3 has 15 amino acids. Trimming removed 8 bases at V and 0 bases at J, with 11 bases between. Ophthalmopathy patients all had a Clinical Activity Score of at least 3, a NOSPECS grade of at least 4 and disease under 3 months old. A patient was excluded if there was uncontrolled infection, other autoimmune disease, pregnancy or lactation. Orbital computed tomography, thyroid ultrasound, serum thyroxine and TRAb, and clinical symptoms together informed the diagnoses. TCR beta CDR3 regions were amplified from RNA transcripts. The HTBI primer set was used in a first-round RT-PCR of the TCR CDR3. A single record per CDR3 protein comes from TCRdb applying MiXCR to the multiplex PCR reads. The data hold about 600,000 distinct CDR3 sequences, with 15% to 20% observed a single time.

Study-wide results and caveats: Appearing also in blood were most of the thyroid clonotypes expanded above 0.001.

The sample taken for sequencing was blood. The TCR was taken from a woman between 40 and 55 years old with Graves' ophthalmopathy. V usage is TRBV27 and J usage is TRBJ2-6; D gene unclear. The CDR3 sequence is CASGSIGSGANVLTF. In nucleotides, the CDR3 is TGTGCCAGCGGGTCAATCGGCTCTGGGGCCAACGTCCTGACTTTC.